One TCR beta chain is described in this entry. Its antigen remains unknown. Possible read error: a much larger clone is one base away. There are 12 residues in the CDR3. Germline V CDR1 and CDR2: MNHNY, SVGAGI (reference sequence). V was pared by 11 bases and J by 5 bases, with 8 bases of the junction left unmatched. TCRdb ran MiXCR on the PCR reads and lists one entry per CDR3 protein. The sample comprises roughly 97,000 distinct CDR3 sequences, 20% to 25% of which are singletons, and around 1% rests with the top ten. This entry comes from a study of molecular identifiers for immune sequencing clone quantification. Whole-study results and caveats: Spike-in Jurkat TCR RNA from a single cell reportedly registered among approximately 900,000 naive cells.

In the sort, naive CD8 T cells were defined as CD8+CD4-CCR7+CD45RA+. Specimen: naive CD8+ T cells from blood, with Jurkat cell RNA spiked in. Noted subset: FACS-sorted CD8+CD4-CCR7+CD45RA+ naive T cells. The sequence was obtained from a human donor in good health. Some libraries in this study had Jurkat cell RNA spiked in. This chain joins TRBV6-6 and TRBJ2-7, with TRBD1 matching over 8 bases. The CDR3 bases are TGTGCCGGGAGGCAGGGGGCCCACGAGCAGTACTTC. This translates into CAGRQGAHEQYF.